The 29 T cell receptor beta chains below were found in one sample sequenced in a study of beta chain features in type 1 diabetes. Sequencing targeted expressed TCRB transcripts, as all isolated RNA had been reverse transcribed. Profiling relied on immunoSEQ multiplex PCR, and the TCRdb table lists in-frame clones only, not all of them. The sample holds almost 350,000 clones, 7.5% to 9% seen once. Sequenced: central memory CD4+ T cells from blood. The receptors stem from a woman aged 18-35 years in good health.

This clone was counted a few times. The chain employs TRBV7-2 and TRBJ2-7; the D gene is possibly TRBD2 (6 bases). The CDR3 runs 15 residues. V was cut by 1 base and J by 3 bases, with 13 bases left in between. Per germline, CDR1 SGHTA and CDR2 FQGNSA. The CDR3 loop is CASSLGDPGVYEQYF. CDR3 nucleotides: TGTGCCAGCAGCTTAGGAGATCCGGGGGTCTACGAGCAGTACTTC.

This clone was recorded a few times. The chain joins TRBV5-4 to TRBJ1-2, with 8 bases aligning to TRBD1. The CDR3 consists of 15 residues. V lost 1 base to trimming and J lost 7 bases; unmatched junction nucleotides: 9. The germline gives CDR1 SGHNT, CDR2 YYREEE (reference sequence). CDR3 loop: CASSLTSNRGGGYTF. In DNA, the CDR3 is TGTGCCAGCAGCTTGACATCCAACAGGGGGGGTGGCTACACCTTC.

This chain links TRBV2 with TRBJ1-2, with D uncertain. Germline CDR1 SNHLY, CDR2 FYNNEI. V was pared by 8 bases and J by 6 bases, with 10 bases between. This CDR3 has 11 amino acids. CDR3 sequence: CASGSPDGYTF. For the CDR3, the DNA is TGTGCCAGCGGGAGTCCGGATGGCTACACCTTC.

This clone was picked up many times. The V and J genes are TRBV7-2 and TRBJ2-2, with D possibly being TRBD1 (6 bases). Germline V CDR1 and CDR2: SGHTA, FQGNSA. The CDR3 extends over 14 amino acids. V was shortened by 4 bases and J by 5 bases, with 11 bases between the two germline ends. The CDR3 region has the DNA TGTGCCAGCAGCTCACAGGGATCGACCGGGGAGCTGTTTTTT. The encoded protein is CASSSQGSTGELFF.

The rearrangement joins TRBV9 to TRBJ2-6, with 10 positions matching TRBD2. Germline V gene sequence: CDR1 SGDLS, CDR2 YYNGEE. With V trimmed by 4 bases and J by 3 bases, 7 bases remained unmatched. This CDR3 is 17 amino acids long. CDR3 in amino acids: CASSTSLAGGGANVLTF. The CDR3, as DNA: TGTGCCAGCAGCACTAGTTTAGCGGGAGGTGGGGCCAACGTCCTGACTTTC.

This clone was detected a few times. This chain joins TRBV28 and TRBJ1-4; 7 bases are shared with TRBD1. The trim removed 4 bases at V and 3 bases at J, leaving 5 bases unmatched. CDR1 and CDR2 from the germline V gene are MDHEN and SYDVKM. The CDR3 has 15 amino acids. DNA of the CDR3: TGTGCCAGCAGTTCCGGACAGGTCGCTAATGAAAAACTGTTTTTT. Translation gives CASSSGQVANEKLFF.

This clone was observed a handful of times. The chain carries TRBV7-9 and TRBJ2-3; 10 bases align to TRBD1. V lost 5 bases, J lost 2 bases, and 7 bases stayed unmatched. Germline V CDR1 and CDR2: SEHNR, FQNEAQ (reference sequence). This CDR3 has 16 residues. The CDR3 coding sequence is TGTGCCAGCAGCAAAGACAGGGGGCCCTCCACAGATACGCAGTATTTT. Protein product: CASSKDRGPSTDTQYF.

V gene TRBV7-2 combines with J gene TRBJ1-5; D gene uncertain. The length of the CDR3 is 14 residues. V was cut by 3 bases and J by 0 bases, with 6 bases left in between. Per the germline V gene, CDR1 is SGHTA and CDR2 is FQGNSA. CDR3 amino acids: CASSFQDSNQPQHF. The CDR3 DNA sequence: TGTGCCAGCAGCTTTCAGGATAGCAATCAGCCCCAGCATTTT.

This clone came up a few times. CDR3 nucleotide sequence: TGTGCCAGCCGCCCCGATAGCGGGACCCAAGAGACCCAGTACTTC. This codes for CASRPDSGTQETQYF. J is TRBJ2-5 and V is TRBV19, with TRBD2 identical over 8 bases. CDR1 and CDR2 from the germline V gene are LNHDA and SQIVND (reference sequence). The CDR3 sequence is 15 residues long. The junction had 10 bases not matched to a gene; V was cut back by 9 bases and J by 1 base.

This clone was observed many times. The CDR3, as DNA: TGTGCCAGCTCACCACCGACAGGGAGGGACACCGGGGAGCTGTTTTTT. This sequence encodes CASSPPTGRDTGELFF. The chain is built from TRBV18 and TRBJ2-2; D possibly uses TRBD1 or TRBD2 (7 bases each). Germline assignment: CDR1 KGHSH and CDR2 LQKENI. V was cut by 0 bases and J by 3 bases, with 11 bases left in between. This CDR3 contains 16 residues. Full variable domain (outside the CDR3, taken from reference TRBV18 and TRBJ2-2): NAGVMQNPRHLVRRRGQEARLRCSPMKGHSHVYWYRQLPEEGLKFMVYLQKENIIDESGMPKERFSAEFPKEGPSILRIQQVVRGDSAAYFCASSPPTGRDTGELFFGEGSRLTVL.

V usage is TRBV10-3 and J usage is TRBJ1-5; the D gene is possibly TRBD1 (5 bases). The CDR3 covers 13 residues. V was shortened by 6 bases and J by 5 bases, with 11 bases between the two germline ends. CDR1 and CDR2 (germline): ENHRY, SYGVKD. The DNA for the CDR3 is TGTGCCATCAGGCAGGGTGAAGATCAGCCCCAGCATTTT. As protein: CAIRQGEDQPQHF.

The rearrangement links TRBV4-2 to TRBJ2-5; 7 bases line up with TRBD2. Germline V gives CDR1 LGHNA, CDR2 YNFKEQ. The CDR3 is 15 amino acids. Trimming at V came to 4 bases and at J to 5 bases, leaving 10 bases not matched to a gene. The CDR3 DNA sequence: TGTGCCAGCAGCCCCACCTTGCGGGAGCGGGAGACCCAGTACTTC. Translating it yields CASSPTLRERETQYF.

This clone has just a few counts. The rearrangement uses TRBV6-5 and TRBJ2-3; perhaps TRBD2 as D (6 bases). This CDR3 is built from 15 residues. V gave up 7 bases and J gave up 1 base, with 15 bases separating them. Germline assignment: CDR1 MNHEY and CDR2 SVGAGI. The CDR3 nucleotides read TGTGCCAGCAAAGACGGGAGCATTGGCACAGATACGCAGTATTTT. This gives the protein CASKDGSIGTDTQYF.

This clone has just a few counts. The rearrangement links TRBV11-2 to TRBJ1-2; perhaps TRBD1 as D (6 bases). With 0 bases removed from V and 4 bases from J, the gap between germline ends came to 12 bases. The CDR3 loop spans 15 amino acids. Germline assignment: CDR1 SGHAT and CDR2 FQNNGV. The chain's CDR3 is CASSLDLQGTYGYTF. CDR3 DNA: TGTGCCAGCAGCTTAGACCTACAGGGAACCTATGGCTACACCTTC.

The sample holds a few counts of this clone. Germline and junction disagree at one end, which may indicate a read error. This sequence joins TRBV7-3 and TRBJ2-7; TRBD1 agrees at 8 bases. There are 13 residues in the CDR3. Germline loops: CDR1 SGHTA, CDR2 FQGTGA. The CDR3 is CASSVTTGGEQYF. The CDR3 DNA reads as TGTGCCAGCAGCGTAACCACAGGGGGCGAGCAGTACTTC.

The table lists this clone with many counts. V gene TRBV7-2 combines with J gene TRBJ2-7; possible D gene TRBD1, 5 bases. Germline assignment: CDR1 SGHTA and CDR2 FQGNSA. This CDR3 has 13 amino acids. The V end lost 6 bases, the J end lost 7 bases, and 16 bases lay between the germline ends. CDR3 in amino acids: CASRLTVLGEQYF. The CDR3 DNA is TGTGCCAGCAGGTTGACAGTACTGGGGGAGCAGTACTTC.

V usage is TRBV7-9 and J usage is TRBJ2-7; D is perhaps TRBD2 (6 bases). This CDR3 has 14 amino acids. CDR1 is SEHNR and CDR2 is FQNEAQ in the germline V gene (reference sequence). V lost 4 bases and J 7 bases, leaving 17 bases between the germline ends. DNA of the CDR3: TGTGCCAGCAGCTCTAGGGGAGGCTCTGGTGAGCAGTACTTC. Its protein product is CASSSRGGSGEQYF.

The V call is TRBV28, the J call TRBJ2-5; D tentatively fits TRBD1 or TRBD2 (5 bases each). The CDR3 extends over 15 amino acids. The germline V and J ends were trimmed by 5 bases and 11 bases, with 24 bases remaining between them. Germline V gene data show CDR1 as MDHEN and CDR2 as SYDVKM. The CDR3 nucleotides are TGTGCCAGCAGTCCGGCCGGGACCGAGGTTTTAGAGCAGTACTTC. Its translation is CASSPAGTEVLEQYF. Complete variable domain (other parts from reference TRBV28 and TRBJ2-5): DVKVTQSSRYLVKRTGEKVFLECVQDMDHENMFWYRQDPGLGLRLIYFSYDVKMKEKGDIPEGYSVSREKKERFSLILESASTNQTSMYLCASSPAGTEVLEQYFGPGTRLLVL.

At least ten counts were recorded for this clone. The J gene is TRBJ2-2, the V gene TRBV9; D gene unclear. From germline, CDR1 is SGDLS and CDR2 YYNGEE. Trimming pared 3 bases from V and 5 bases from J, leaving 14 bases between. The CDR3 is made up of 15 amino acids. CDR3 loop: CASSAPARPTGELFF. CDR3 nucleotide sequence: TGTGCCAGCAGCGCCCCGGCGAGACCGACCGGGGAGCTGTTTTTT. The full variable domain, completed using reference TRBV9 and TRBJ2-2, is DSGVTQTPKHLITATGQRVTLRCSPRSGDLSVYWYQQSLDQGLQFLIQYYNGEERAKGNILERFSAQQFPDLHSELNLSSLELGDSALYFCASSAPARPTGELFFGEGSRLTVL.

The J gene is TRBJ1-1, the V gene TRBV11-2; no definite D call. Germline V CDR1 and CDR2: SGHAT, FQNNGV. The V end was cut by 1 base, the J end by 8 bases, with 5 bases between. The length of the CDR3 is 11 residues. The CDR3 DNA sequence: TGTGCCAGCAGCTTAGCGGCCGAAGCTTTCTTT. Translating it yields CASSLAAEAFF.

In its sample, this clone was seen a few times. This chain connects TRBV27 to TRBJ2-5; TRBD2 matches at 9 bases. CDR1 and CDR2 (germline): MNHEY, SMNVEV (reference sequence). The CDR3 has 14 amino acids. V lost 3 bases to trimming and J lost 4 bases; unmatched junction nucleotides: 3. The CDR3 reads CASSFNSGGETQYF. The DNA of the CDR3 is TGTGCCAGCAGTTTCAATAGCGGGGGAGAGACCCAGTACTTC.

Written as DNA, the CDR3 is TGTGCCAGCAGCGCGCCCGCGGGAGATGAGCAGTTCTTC. This encodes CASSAPAGDEQFF. V gene TRBV9 combines with J gene TRBJ2-1, with TRBD2 matching 7 bases. The trim removed 3 bases at V and 8 bases at J, leaving 5 bases unmatched. CDR1 and CDR2 (germline): SGDLS, YYNGEE. The length of the CDR3 is 13 residues.

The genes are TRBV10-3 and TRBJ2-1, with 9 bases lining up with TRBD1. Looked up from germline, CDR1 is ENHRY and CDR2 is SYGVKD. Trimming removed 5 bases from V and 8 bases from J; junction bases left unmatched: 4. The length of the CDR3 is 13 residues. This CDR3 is CAISKQGADEQFF. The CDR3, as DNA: TGTGCCATCAGTAAACAGGGGGCGGATGAGCAGTTCTTC.

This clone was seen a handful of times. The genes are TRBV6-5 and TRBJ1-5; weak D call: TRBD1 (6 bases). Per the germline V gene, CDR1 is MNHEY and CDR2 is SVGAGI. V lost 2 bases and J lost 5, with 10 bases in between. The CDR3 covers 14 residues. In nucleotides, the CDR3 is TGTGCCAGCAGTTACGTACAGGGACATCAGCCCCAGCATTTT. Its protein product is CASSYVQGHQPQHF.

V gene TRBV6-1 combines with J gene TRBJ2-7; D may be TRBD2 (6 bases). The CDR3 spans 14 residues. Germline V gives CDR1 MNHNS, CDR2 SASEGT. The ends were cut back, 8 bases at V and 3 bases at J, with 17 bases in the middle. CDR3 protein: CASRRTREVYEQYF. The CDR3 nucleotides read TGTGCCAGCCGCCGCACCAGGGAGGTCTACGAGCAGTACTTC.

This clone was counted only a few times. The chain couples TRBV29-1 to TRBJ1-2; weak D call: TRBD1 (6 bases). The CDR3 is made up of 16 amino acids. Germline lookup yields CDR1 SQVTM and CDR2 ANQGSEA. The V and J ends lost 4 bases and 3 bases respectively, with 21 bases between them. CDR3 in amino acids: CSVVGSRRGQDYGYTF. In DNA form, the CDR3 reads TGCAGCGTTGTGGGGAGCCGTCGGGGGCAGGACTATGGCTACACCTTC. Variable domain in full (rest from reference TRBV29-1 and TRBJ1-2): SAVISQKPSRDICQRGTSLTIQCQVDSQVTMMFWYRQQPGQSLTLIATANQGSEATYESGFVIDKFPISRPNLTFSTLTVSNMSPEDSSIYLCSVVGSRRGQDYGYTFGSGTRLTVV.

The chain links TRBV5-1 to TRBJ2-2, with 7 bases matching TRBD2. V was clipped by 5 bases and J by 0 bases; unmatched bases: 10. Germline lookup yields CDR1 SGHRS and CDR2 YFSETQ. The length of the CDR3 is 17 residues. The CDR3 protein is CASSYFAGVPNTGELFF. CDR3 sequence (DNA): TGCGCCAGCAGTTATTTTGCGGGGGTCCCGAACACCGGGGAGCTGTTTTTT.

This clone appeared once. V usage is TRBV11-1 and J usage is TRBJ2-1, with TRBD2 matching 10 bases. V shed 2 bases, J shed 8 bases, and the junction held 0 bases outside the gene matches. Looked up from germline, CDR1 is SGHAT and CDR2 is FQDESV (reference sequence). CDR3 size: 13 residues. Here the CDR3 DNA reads TGTGCCAGCAGCTTACTAGCGGGAGATGAGCAGTTCTTC. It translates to CASSLLAGDEQFF.

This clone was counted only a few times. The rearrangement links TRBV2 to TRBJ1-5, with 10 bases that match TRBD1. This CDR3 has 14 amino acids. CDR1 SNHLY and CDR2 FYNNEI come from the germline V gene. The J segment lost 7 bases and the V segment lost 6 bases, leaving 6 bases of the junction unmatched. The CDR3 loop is CASRRDRGSQPQHF. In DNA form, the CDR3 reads TGTGCCAGCAGGAGGGACAGGGGCTCGCAGCCCCAGCATTTT. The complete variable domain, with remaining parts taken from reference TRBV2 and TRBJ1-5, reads EPEVTQTPSHQVTQMGQEVILRCVPISNHLYFYWYRQILGQKVEFLVSFYNNEISEKSEIFDDQFSVERPDGSNFTLKIRSTKLEDSAMYFCASRRDRGSQPQHFGDGTRLSIL.